The rows below give T cell receptor beta chains drawn from one sample of a study of cytomegalovirus exposure and HLA in healthy donors. The assay was immunoSEQ multiplex PCR, and TCRdb's table has in-frame clones only and misses some. There are 150,000 to 200,000 clones in the sample; 65% to 85% occur only once, and more than 1.5% lies in the top ten. The sequenced sample consisted of PBMCs. Receptors originate from a man between 18 and 29 years old in good health and CMV-seronegative. Both conserved end residues are part of each CDR3. Each record gives: J gene, V gene, CDR3 protein.

>TRBJ2-1|TRBV4-3
CASSPRGRNEQFF
>TRBJ2-1|TRBV2
CASRGGLAGNNEQFF
>TRBJ1-2|TRBV5-8
CASSSGGSSYGYTF
>TRBJ2-4|TRBV7-8
CASRPDRIPLAKNIQYF
>TRBJ2-5|TRBV19
CASSKGGIGGRAQETQYF
>TRBJ1-6|TRBV6-6
CASSFPRSPLHF
>TRBJ2-3|TRBV7-9
CASSLGDGGFRTDTQYF
>TRBJ2-3|TRBV27
CASSPGTGAYTDTQYF
>TRBJ2-7|TRBV5-1
CASSLGAGGPYEQYF
>TRBJ2-2|TRBV4-3
CASSQIRLAGVIGELFF
>TRBJ1-5|TRBV14
CASSQAENQPQHF
>TRBJ2-7|TRBV2
CASSEPFSGGLDEQYF
>TRBJ1-1|TRBV7-2
CASTPFQVMNTEAFF
>TRBJ2-2|TRBV11-3
CASSPRTGGGGELFF
>TRBJ2-1|TRBV7-7
CASSLSRGRGNEQFF
>TRBJ2-7|TRBV6-6
CASSYSDRGREQYF
>TRBJ1-1|TRBV6-1
CASRRTGEAAEAFF
>TRBJ2-1|TRBV13
CASSPRTSGGARYNEQFF
>TRBJ2-1|TRBV7-9
CASSSADRSDNEQFF
>TRBJ2-4|TRBV4-2
CASSQEVRDRKAF
>TRBJ1-1|TRBV19
CASGRQGAKDTEAFF
>TRBJ1-4|TRBV6-5
CATGGRTNEKLFF
>TRBJ2-5|TRBV7-7
CASSRTSGPQETQYF
>TRBJ2-1|TRBV4-2
CASSQDASGNLEQFF
>TRBJ1-1|TRBV18
CASSPPGANTEAFF